This TCR beta chain was documented in a study of cytomegalovirus exposure and HLA in healthy donors. Study-level information: Among about 190 million T cells, an earlier analysis found 95 million to 140 million unique TCR beta sequences.

Looked up from germline, CDR1 is MDHEN and CDR2 is SYDVKM. There are 13 residues in the CDR3. V was trimmed by 4 bases and J by 3 bases, leaving 8 bases between them. Study conclusions and caveats: Being productive about 87% or about 30% of the time was typical of most TCR beta V segments in an earlier analysis.

PCR employed 60 Vbeta and 13 Jbeta primers. Methods used by the authors: Some 9.9 million of tens of millions of unique TCR beta chains were shared, per a later count. Some clones are missing from TCRdb's copy, which holds only in-frame ones; the method was immunoSEQ multiplex PCR. That table furnishes V, J and clone size, whereas the DNA furnished D and trimming. The specimen's table records about 34,000 clones. Regarding this clone: The antigen is not known. This sample includes further DNA sequences coding for the same CDR3.

Nominal health characterized the donors when sampled, though unrecorded immune exposures were likely. The receptor was derived from a woman between 40 and 55 years old in good health and CMV-seropositive. The chain is built from TRBV28 and TRBJ2-3; D unresolved. Sequenced material: PBMCs. In DNA form, the CDR3 reads TGTGCCAGCAGTTCGTCCGGTACAGATACGCAGTATTTT. The encoded protein is CASSSSGTDTQYF.